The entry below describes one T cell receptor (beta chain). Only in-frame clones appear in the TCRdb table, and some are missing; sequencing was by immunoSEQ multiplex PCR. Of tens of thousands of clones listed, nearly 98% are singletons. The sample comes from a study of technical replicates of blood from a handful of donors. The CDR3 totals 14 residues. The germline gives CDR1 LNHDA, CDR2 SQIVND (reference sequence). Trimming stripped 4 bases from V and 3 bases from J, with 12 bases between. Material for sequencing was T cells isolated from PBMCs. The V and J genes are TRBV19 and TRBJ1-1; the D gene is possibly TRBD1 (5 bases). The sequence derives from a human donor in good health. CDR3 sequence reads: CASSTGIVDTEAFF. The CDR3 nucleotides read TGTGCCAGTAGTACAGGGATTGTGGACACTGAAGCTTTCTTT.